This is a list of T cell receptor beta chains from one sample in a study of blood T cell repertoires in COVID-19. Assay: immunoSEQ multiplex PCR; the TCRdb copy retains only in-frame clones and omits some. This repertoire shows about 480,000 clones, 89% found once; its top ten account for 0.7% to 1%. Sequenced material: peripheral blood. Receptors originate from a man aged 18 to 35 with COVID-19, enrolled during active disease. The CDR3 runs from the conserved cysteine through the conserved F or W. Each record gives: D gene, J gene, V gene, clone size, CDR3 DNA, CDR3 protein. The D gene is left open where the match is weak. Clone size is given for some rows only: seen once, a few or many times, or a class if the clone is expanded.

TRBD1,TRBJ2-5,TRBV7-9,NA,TGTGCCAGCAGGCCAAAGGGAACCGGGACAGGGGCGTGGGAGACCCAGTACTTC,CASRPKGTGTGAWETQYF
NA,TRBJ2-7,TRBV14,once,TGTGCCAGCAGCCTGACTGTATACGAGCAGTACTTC,CASSLTVYEQYF
NA,TRBJ1-3,TRBV5-6,NA,TGTGCCAGCAGCTTGAATTGGCCGTTGGTTGGAAACACCATATATTTT,CASSLNWPLVGNTIYF
TRBD1,TRBJ1-2,TRBV5-4,NA,TGTGCCAGCAGCTTGGAGGGGACAGGGGGCGGCTACACCTTC,CASSLEGTGGGYTF
NA,TRBJ1-1,TRBV5-1,NA,TGCGCCAGCAGCTTGGTCGTAGAGGACACTGAAGCTTTCTTT,CASSLVVEDTEAFF
NA,TRBJ1-4,TRBV5-1,NA,TGCGCCAGCAGCTTGGGGTACGGTAATGAAAAACTGTTTTTT,CASSLGYGNEKLFF
TRBD1,TRBJ2-7,TRBV5-1,NA,TGCGCCAGCAGCTTTTCTAGACAGGGGCCCTACGAGCAGTACTTC,CASSFSRQGPYEQYF
NA,TRBJ1-2,TRBV24-1,once,TGTGCCACCAGTGACTCCCAACTAGGCGGCTACACCTTC,CATSDSQLGGYTF
NA,TRBJ1-3,TRBV5-6,NA,TGTGCCAGCAGCTTGGGACTCCTCGACTCTGGAAACACCATATATTTT,CASSLGLLDSGNTIYF
NA,TRBJ1-1,TRBV7-6,few,TGTGCCAGCAGTTCCAAAGCGAACACTGAAGCTTTCTTT,CASSSKANTEAFF
NA,TRBJ2-6,TRBV19,NA,TGTGCCAGTAGTATCGGTGGAGGGAAGGTCTGGGCCAACGTCCTGACTTTC,CASSIGGGKVWANVLTF
TRBD2,TRBJ2-7,TRBV5-6,NA,TGTGCCAGCAGCGCGACTAGCGGGGGGGACGAGCAGTACTTC,CASSATSGGDEQYF
TRBD2,TRBJ2-1,TRBV6-5,NA,TGTGCCAGCGGAGGTCTAGCGGGGTCCTACAATGAGCAGTTCTTC,CASGGLAGSYNEQFF
NA,TRBJ1-2,TRBV6-4,NA,TGTGCCAGCAGCCCAGGGACTCCGCCTTATGGCTACACCTTC,CASSPGTPPYGYTF
NA,TRBJ2-7,TRBV21-1,NA,TGTGCCAGCAGCGACCCACTAGCGGGGCAAATCTACGAGCAGTACTTC,CASSDPLAGQIYEQYF
TRBD1,TRBJ1-5,TRBV6-5,NA,TGTGCCAGCAGTCGGGACAGTGATCAGCCCCAGCATTTT,CASSRDSDQPQHF
NA,TRBJ2-7,TRBV6-6,NA,TGTGCCAGCAGTTATCAGCTAGCCTACGAGCAGTACTTC,CASSYQLAYEQYF
NA,TRBJ2-1,TRBV30,NA,TGTGCCTGGAGTGTACCCGGGGTAGCGTTAAGTTTCGGTGAGCAGTTCTTC,CAWSVPGVALSFGEQFF
TRBD1,TRBJ2-5,TRBV2,NA,TGTGCCAGCAGTCCCACAGGGGGCCAGGAGACCCAGTACTTC,CASSPTGGQETQYF
NA,TRBJ2-3,TRBV19,NA,TGTGCCAGTAGTCCTCAACAGGGTGCGGCTAACACAGATACGCAGTATTTT,CASSPQQGAANTDTQYF
TRBD1,TRBJ2-6,TRBV6-4,NA,TGTGCCAGCAGACAATCCCGGGACAGGACTGGTACTGGGGCCAACGTCCTGACTTTC,CASRQSRDRTGTGANVLTF
NA,TRBJ2-1,TRBV9,NA,TGTGCCAGCAGCGCAGGGAGGGGGACTCTGTACAATGAGCAGTTCTTC,CASSAGRGTLYNEQFF
TRBD2,TRBJ2-1,TRBV5-1,NA,TGCGCCAGCAGTTTAGCGGGGACCTCCTACAATGAGCAGTTCTTC,CASSLAGTSYNEQFF
NA,TRBJ2-7,TRBV13,NA,TGTGCCAGCAGCTCAAGAGGCGAGCAGTACTTC,CASSSRGEQYF
NA,TRBJ2-3,TRBV6-6,NA,TGTGCCAGCCTCGGGCGGGTACGAGATACGCAGTATTTT,CASLGRVRDTQYF
TRBD2,TRBJ2-1,TRBV2,NA,TGTGCCGGGGGACTAGCGGGGGGTAATGAGCAGTTCTTC,CAGGLAGGNEQFF
NA,TRBJ2-5,TRBV30,NA,TGTGCCTGGAAGCCGGGTTCCCAAGAGACCCAGTACTTC,CAWKPGSQETQYF